These 8 T cell receptor beta chains came from one sample sequenced in a study of identical twins. TCRdb re-derived calls from the 5' RACE reads in MiXCR, one entry per CDR3 protein. The sample lists some 500,000 distinct CDR3 sequences, 14% occurring once. This same sample was also part of a study on yellow fever vaccine responses in identical twins.

What was sequenced was CD4+ T cells sorted from blood. The receptors derive from a woman aged 18-29 years in good health.

The chain has TRBV5-1 and TRBJ2-3; 10 nucleotides agree with TRBD2. The CDR3 extends over 16 amino acids. J was trimmed by 2 bases and V by 2 bases; bases with no gene match: 5. Germline assignment: CDR1 SGHRS and CDR2 YFSETQ. The CDR3 coding sequence is TGCGCCAGCAGCTTAAAGCTAGCGGGGGACACAGATACGCAGTATTTT. Its protein is CASSLKLAGDTDTQYF.

This clonotype was seen a handful of times. The gene calls are TRBV11-1 and TRBJ2-7, with D possibly matching TRBD2 (5 bases). Germline values: CDR1 SGHAT, CDR2 FQDESV (reference sequence). The germline V and J ends were trimmed by 3 bases and 3 bases, with 24 bases remaining between them. CDR3 length equals 18 residues. The CDR3 sequence: CASSFTQLSAGYDYEQYF. The CDR3 coding sequence is TGTGCCAGCAGCTTCACGCAGCTTAGCGCAGGTTATGACTACGAGCAGTACTTC.

This chain links TRBV7-9 with TRBJ2-4; 7 nucleotides align to TRBD1. There are 12 residues in the CDR3. Losses at the gene ends were 6 bases for V and 6 bases for J; bases not matched to a gene: 2. CDR1 SEHNR and CDR2 FQNEAQ come from the germline V gene (reference sequence). CDR3 nucleotides: TGTGCCAGCAGTCGGACAGGAAACATTCAGTACTTC. This codes for CASSRTGNIQYF.

V usage is TRBV7-2 and J usage is TRBJ2-7, with D perhaps being TRBD1 or TRBD2 (5 bases each). CDR3 length: 14 residues. Germline V lookup: CDR1 SGHTA, CDR2 FQGNSA. Trimming shortened V by 4 bases and J by 1 base, and 11 bases separated the two germline ends. The CDR3: CASSWGPSSYEQYF. CDR3 nucleotides: TGTGCCAGCAGCTGGGGACCAAGTTCCTACGAGCAGTACTTC.

The chain recombines TRBV7-9 with TRBJ2-3; 8 bases align to TRBD2. CDR3 length equals 15 residues. Germline V gene lookup returns CDR1 SEHNR and CDR2 FQNEAQ (reference sequence). The J segment lost 6 bases and the V segment lost 5 bases, leaving 10 bases of the junction unmatched. In DNA, the CDR3 is TGTGCCAGCAGCCCCGGGGGGGCCCTTATGGATACGCAGTATTTT. Protein product: CASSPGGALMDTQYF.

There are many counts of this clonotype. The gene calls are TRBV25-1 and TRBJ1-4; 7 nucleotides line up with TRBD1. This CDR3 spans 15 amino acids. With 4 bases clipped from V and 5 bases from J, the junction kept 7 bases outside the gene matches. Per germline, CDR1 MGHDK and CDR2 SYGVNS. Here the CDR3 reads CASSASGGKNEKLFF. CDR3 coding DNA: TGTGCCAGCAGTGCATCAGGGGGGAAGAATGAAAAACTGTTTTTT.

This clonotype was seen a handful of times. The chain joins TRBV6-1 to TRBJ2-2; TRBD2 agrees at 12 bases. Germline CDR1 is MNHNS and CDR2 is SASEGT. J was trimmed by 2 bases and V by 5 bases; bases with no gene match: 6. This CDR3 spans 17 amino acids. CDR3 in DNA: TGTGCCAGCAGTCAGAGACTAGCGGGGGCCAACACCGGGGAGCTGTTTTTT. Its translation is CASSQRLAGANTGELFF.

This clonotype was recorded many times. The chain employs TRBV27 and TRBJ2-2; D is unclear. The CDR3 extends over 13 amino acids. V was clipped by 3 bases and J by 3 bases, with 5 bases between them. The germline V gene encodes CDR1 MNHEY and CDR2 SMNVEV (reference sequence). CDR3 in amino acids: CASSFRYTGELFF. The CDR3 DNA sequence: TGTGCCAGCAGTTTTAGGTACACCGGGGAGCTGTTTTTT.